These 23 T cell receptor beta chains originate from one sample sequenced in a study of beta chain features in type 1 diabetes. Notes on the study in general: When Type 1 diabetes patients were examined, their TCRB CDR3s proved moderately but significantly shorter in all four CD4+ subsets.

These receptors' antigens are unknown. Every isolated RNA sample was fully reverse transcribed, so sequencing captured expressed TCRB transcripts. Profiled with immunoSEQ multiplex PCR; TCRdb holds only in-frame clones, not every one. The sample yields a few hundred thousand clones, over 9.5% seen once. Material for sequencing was naive CD4+ T cells from blood. These TCRs come from a young woman with type 1 diabetes.

The V and J genes are TRBV18 and TRBJ1-5; D unresolved. The CDR3 runs 15 residues. V lost 6 bases, J lost 4 bases, and 16 bases lay in between. Germline V gives CDR1 KGHSH, CDR2 LQKENI. The CDR3 DNA reads as TGTGCCAGCTCCATAACAGCAGGAGGAAATCAGCCCCAGCATTTT. This encodes CASSITAGGNQPQHF.

This clone was observed a few times. The CDR3 DNA reads as TGTGCCAGCAGCCATTCCAGGAACACTGAAGCTTTCTTT. This encodes CASSHSRNTEAFF. The chain uses TRBV14 and TRBJ1-1, with D unresolved. The V gene's germline CDR1 is SGHDN and CDR2 FVKESK. The CDR3 extends over 13 amino acids. V was clipped by 3 bases and J by 1 base, with 6 bases between them.

The chain links TRBV9 to TRBJ1-2; no definite D call. Trimming took 4 bases from V and 8 from J, leaving 6 bases between them. Germline lookup yields CDR1 SGDLS and CDR2 YYNGEE. This CDR3 comprises 10 residues. Here the CDR3 DNA reads TGTGCCAGCAGCCCTGGCGGCTACACCTTC. Amino acids: CASSPGGYTF.

For this clone: This sample also contains other DNA sequences that code for the same CDR3. This rearrangement joins TRBV18 to TRBJ1-5; D unclear. In germline, CDR1 is KGHSH, CDR2 LQKENI. The CDR3 is 14 amino acids. V was pared by 2 bases and J by 0 bases, with 5 bases between. CDR3 loop: CASSPVYSNQPQHF. In DNA, the CDR3 is TGTGCCAGCTCACCAGTTTATAGCAATCAGCCCCAGCATTTT.

This clone was recorded a few times. The chain links TRBV10-3 to TRBJ1-1; D may be TRBD1 (6 bases). Germline V lookup: CDR1 ENHRY, CDR2 SYGVKD. V lost 6 bases and J lost 3, with 11 bases in between. The CDR3 extends over 13 amino acids. This chain's CDR3 is CAISGQSHTEAFF. In nucleotides, the CDR3 is TGTGCCATCAGCGGACAGTCCCACACTGAAGCTTTCTTT.

Comment on this clone: This CDR3 is also generated by other DNA sequences in the sample. CDR3 nucleotide sequence: TGTGCCAGCTCTCCGGGGGCAACTAATGAAAAACTGTTTTTT. It translates to CASSPGATNEKLFF. V gene TRBV18 combines with J gene TRBJ1-4; D might be TRBD1 (5 bases). The germline V gene encodes CDR1 KGHSH and CDR2 LQKENI. Between the trimmed V and J ends, which lost 6 bases and 0 bases, there was a span of 8 bases. This CDR3 spans 14 amino acids.

The chain carries TRBV30 and TRBJ2-1; 8 positions agree with TRBD2. Germline trimming cut 1 base from V and 4 bases from J; bases unmatched to any gene: 6. The CDR3 contains 15 residues. Germline lookup yields CDR1 GTSNPN and CDR2 SVGIG (reference sequence). This chain's CDR3 is CAWSGVGGRYNEQFF. The DNA for the CDR3 is TGTGCCTGGAGTGGGGTGGGCGGGAGGTACAATGAGCAGTTCTTC. Supplemented by reference TRBV30 and TRBJ2-1, the full variable domain reads SQTIHQWPATLVQPVGSPLSLECTVEGTSNPNLYWYRQAAGRGLQLLFYSVGIGQISSEVPQNLSASRPQDRQFILSSKKLLLSDSGFYLCAWSGVGGRYNEQFFGPGTRLTVL.

This clone was counted a few times. The chain employs TRBV19 and TRBJ2-2; a weak D match, TRBD2 (6 bases). The germline V gene encodes CDR1 LNHDA and CDR2 SQIVND (reference sequence). The CDR3 length is 14 residues. Trimming took off 6 bases at V and 7 bases at J, with 15 bases between the two ends. The CDR3 DNA follows: TGTGCCAGTAGCGGGCGGGACGGATACGGGGAGCTGTTTTTT. Amino acid sequence: CASSGRDGYGELFF.

The gene calls are TRBV28 and TRBJ2-7, with TRBD1 matching 11 bases. The CDR3 is 15 amino acids. J gave up 3 bases and V 5 bases, and 6 bases lay outside the gene matches. Looked up from germline, CDR1 is MDHEN and CDR2 is SYDVKM. The CDR3 protein is CASSVTGTGGYEQYF. The CDR3 region has the DNA TGTGCCAGCAGTGTGACCGGGACAGGGGGCTACGAGCAGTACTTC.

In its sample, this clone was seen a few times. V is TRBV6-4 and J is TRBJ2-3; D is possibly TRBD2 (6 bases). Germline V lookup: CDR1 MRHNA, CDR2 SNTAGT. V lost 2 bases and J lost 11, with 14 bases in between. The CDR3 loop spans 13 amino acids. CDR3 in amino acids: CASSDGRGGVQYF. The CDR3 DNA sequence: TGTGCCAGCAGTGACGGTCGGGGAGGTGTGCAGTATTTT.

Only a few counts were recorded for this clone. The chain has TRBV7-9 and TRBJ2-3, with 13 bases matching TRBD2. The J segment lost 0 bases and the V segment lost 5 bases, leaving 5 bases of the junction unmatched. CDR1 and CDR2 from the germline V gene are SEHNR and FQNEAQ (reference sequence). The CDR3 totals 17 residues. The CDR3 here is CASSAPGLAGSTDTQYF. The CDR3 DNA is TGTGCCAGCAGCGCACCGGGACTAGCGGGGAGCACAGATACGCAGTATTTT.

The chain couples TRBV7-2 to TRBJ1-2, with a weak D call TRBD1 (6 bases). The germline V gene encodes CDR1 SGHTA and CDR2 FQGNSA. The CDR3 spans 13 residues. V was pared by 5 bases and J by 4 bases, with 11 bases between. The CDR3, as DNA: TGTGCCAGCAGCCCCGACAGGAGCTATGGCTACACCTTC. Protein: CASSPDRSYGYTF. The full variable domain, its missing parts supplied by reference TRBV7-2 and TRBJ1-2, is GAGVSQSPSNKVTEKGKDVELRCDPISGHTALYWYRQSLGQGLEFLIYFQGNSAPDKSGLPSDRFSAERTGGSVSTLTIQRTQQEDSAVYLCASSPDRSYGYTFGSGTRLTVV.

J is TRBJ1-1 and V is TRBV19; D might be TRBD1 (6 bases). The CDR3 sequence is 14 residues long. Germline lookup yields CDR1 LNHDA and CDR2 SQIVND (reference sequence). With 6 bases removed from V and 5 bases from J, the gap between germline ends came to 16 bases. As DNA, the CDR3 is TGTGCCAGTAGGGAGTCGGGGGGGCGGACTGAAGCTTTCTTT. As protein: CASRESGGRTEAFF.

This clone was picked up one time. The chain carries TRBV15 and TRBJ2-5, with 8 bases that match TRBD2. Germline loops: CDR1 LNHNV, CDR2 YYDKDF (reference sequence). V lost 0 bases to trimming and J lost 4 bases; unmatched junction nucleotides: 4. This CDR3 spans 15 amino acids. CDR3 region: CATSRDPRGGETQYF. The DNA for the CDR3 is TGTGCCACCAGCAGAGATCCCCGGGGGGGAGAGACCCAGTACTTC. The full variable domain, completed using reference TRBV15 and TRBJ2-5, is DAMVIQNPRYQVTQFGKPVTLSCSQTLNHNVMYWYQQKSSQAPKLLFHYYDKDFNNEADTPDNFQSRRPNTSFCFLDIRSPGLGDTAMYLCATSRDPRGGETQYFGPGTRLLVL.

A few counts support this clone. CDR3 loop: CASSLGTGHQPQHF. CDR3 DNA sequence: TGTGCCAGCAGTTTGGGGACAGGGCATCAGCCCCAGCATTTT. The V call is TRBV28, the J call TRBJ1-5; 9 bases are a match to TRBD1. CDR3 length: 14 residues. With V trimmed by 3 bases and J by 5 bases, 2 bases remained unmatched. Germline V CDR1 and CDR2: MDHEN, SYDVKM.

This clone was picked up a small number of times. This chain links TRBV5-1 with TRBJ2-7; D is possibly TRBD1 (5 bases). Germline V gene lookup returns CDR1 SGHRS and CDR2 YFSETQ. The CDR3 spans 14 residues. V was pared by 2 bases and J by 2 bases, with 11 bases between. This chain's CDR3 is CASSFQQATYEQYF. CDR3 nucleotides: TGCGCCAGCAGCTTCCAACAGGCGACCTACGAGCAGTACTTC.

V is TRBV10-3 and J is TRBJ2-7; 9 nucleotides agree with TRBD1. V lost 4 bases, J lost 1 base, and 2 bases stayed unmatched. The CDR3 covers 14 residues. The germline gives CDR1 ENHRY, CDR2 SYGVKD. The CDR3 DNA follows: TGTGCCATCAGTGGACAGGGGGGATCCTACGAGCAGTACTTC. Its translation is CAISGQGGSYEQYF.

This clone has just a few counts. This chain joins TRBV29-1 and TRBJ1-1; TRBD1 matches 9 bases. Germline assignment: CDR1 SQVTM and CDR2 ANQGSEA. The CDR3 covers 13 residues. The CDR3 bases are TGCAACACCCGGACAGGGGCGAACACTGAAGCTTTCTTT. Translated: CNTRTGANTEAFF.

The rearrangement uses TRBV29-1 and TRBJ1-2, with D perhaps TRBD1 (6 bases). The V gene's germline CDR1 is SQVTM and CDR2 ANQGSEA. The V end lost 4 bases, the J end lost 3 bases, and 12 bases lay between the germline ends. The CDR3 is 13 residues long. CDR3 residues: CSVVPPGDYGYTF. For the CDR3, the DNA is TGCAGCGTTGTCCCTCCAGGGGACTATGGCTACACCTTC.

The chain combines TRBV30 with TRBJ2-3; 13 nucleotides agree with TRBD2. Losses at the gene ends were 5 bases for V and 1 base for J; bases not matched to a gene: 6. The germline V gene has CDR1 GTSNPN and CDR2 SVGIG (reference sequence). This CDR3 is 16 amino acids long. CDR3 nucleotide sequence: TGTGCCTGGGCTGCGGGACTAGCGGGGCGCACAGATACGCAGTATTTT. Amino acid sequence: CAWAAGLAGRTDTQYF.

This sequence joins TRBV19 and TRBJ2-2, with D hard to call. The V end lost 7 bases, the J end lost 5 bases, and 5 bases lay between the germline ends. This CDR3 contains 11 residues. Germline loops: CDR1 LNHDA, CDR2 SQIVND (reference sequence). In DNA form, the CDR3 reads TGTGCCAGTATGCGGACCGGGGAGCTGTTTTTT. This translates into CASMRTGELFF.

The V and J genes are TRBV5-1 and TRBJ2-1; TRBD2 matches at 7 bases. Germline CDR1 is SGHRS and CDR2 is YFSETQ. V was clipped by 4 bases and J by 3 bases; unmatched bases: 7. The CDR3 is 15 amino acids. CDR3 loop: CASSAELAFYNEQFF. The CDR3, as DNA: TGCGCCAGCAGCGCCGAACTAGCGTTCTACAATGAGCAGTTCTTC.

This clone was observed a few times. The rearrangement links TRBV7-9 to TRBJ1-2; perhaps TRBD1 as D (6 bases). From germline, CDR1 is SEHNR and CDR2 FQNEAQ (reference sequence). CDR3 size: 14 residues. V was trimmed by 5 bases and J by 5 bases, leaving 15 bases between them. CDR3: CASSPGRGFYGYTF. DNA of the CDR3: TGTGCCAGCAGCCCCGGCAGGGGATTTTATGGCTACACCTTC.